This entry features one TCR beta chain sequence. Libraries were prepared by immunoSEQ multiplex PCR; TCRdb keeps only in-frame clonotypes and omits some of them. The table includes some 490,000 clones, about nine tenths detected once. V gave up 3 bases and J gave up 0 bases, with 10 bases separating them. The CDR3 runs to 15 residues. The germline gives CDR1 SGHDT, CDR2 YYEEEE. Participant ages covered roughly 18 to 89 years across about two dozen US areas. Allocation to cohorts depended on clinical history reported by the participants. Cohort 3 donors counted as recovered after two negative PCRs, clearance, or resolved symptoms. These data are taken from a study of blood T cell repertoires in COVID-19.

The rearrangement uses TRBV5-6 and TRBJ1-5; the D is unclear. Sequencing was carried out using PBMCs or T cells enriched from blood (not recorded which). The TCR was taken from an older woman who had recovered from COVID-19. CDR3 coding DNA: TGTGCCAGCAGCTCAGGCGGGTATAGCAATCAGCCCCAGCATTTT. It codes for CASSSGGYSNQPQHF.